This T cell receptor beta chain was recovered during a study of human T cells and chemical hapten exposure. In the study overall: The patients were mostly female; they had alopecia areata, totalis or universalis.

CDR1 and CDR2 from the germline V gene are DFQATT and SNEGSKA (reference sequence). The CDR3 length is 15 residues. V lost 0 bases to trimming and J lost 4 bases, with 13 bases between them. Using its own MiXCR run on the RACE reads, TCRdb lists one record per CDR3 protein. The profile shows about 120,000 distinct CDR3 sequences, 13% of them singletons. The time point is: pre-sensitization, week 0. Treatment defined: therapeutic diphenylcyclopropenone sensitization with weekly scalp DPC. Whole blood that had not been fractionated was the source of extracted total RNA. This material consisted of whole blood, taken in connection with sensitization to the hapten diphenylcyclopropenone (DPC). This TCR was sampled from a woman aged 18-30 years with alopecia areata. Some clones in this sample may be carry-over from other donors' samples. V gene TRBV20-1 combines with J gene TRBJ2-1; D is unresolved. The CDR3 sequence: CSARDTTPPYNEQFF. CDR3 bases: TGCAGTGCTAGAGACACGACCCCCCCTTACAATGAGCAGTTCTTC.